Listed below are T cell receptor beta chains from one sample, sequenced in a study of OX40 agonist ivuxolimab in advanced cancers. The data were produced by immunoSEQ multiplex PCR, yet TCRdb's version contains in-frame clones alone and is incomplete. This table has about 47,000 clones, more than 85% appearing once. The sample in question was CD4+ or CD8+ T cells sorted from blood, obtained in a trial of the OX40 agonist ivuxolimab. The receptors were sampled from an adult with an advanced solid tumor such as melanoma, head and neck, liver or kidney cancer. The CDR3 runs from the conserved cysteine through the conserved F or W. D genes are given only for firm matches. Clone size is stated in some rows and not others, as once, few, many or a class when expanded.

V	size	D	J	CDR3	DNA
TRBV7-9	NA	NA	TRBJ2-1	CASSLDRGISYNEQFF	TGTGCCAGCAGCTTAGATCGGGGCATCTCCTACAATGAGCAGTTCTTC
TRBV6-6	NA	NA	TRBJ1-2	CASSYLSRVGYTF	TGTGCCAGCAGTTACTTGTCCAGGGTAGGCTACACCTTC
TRBV7-6	NA	NA	TRBJ2-7	CASSLVEADISYEQYF	TGTGCCAGCAGCTTAGTAGAGGCGGACATCTCCTACGAGCAGTACTTC
TRBV9	NA	NA	TRBJ2-1	CASSLRHNYNEQFF	TGTGCCAGCAGCCTCAGACACAACTACAATGAGCAGTTCTTC
TRBV30	NA	NA	TRBJ1-6	CAWSSGISFSPLHF	TGTGCCTGGAGTTCGGGTATCAGCTTTTCACCCCTCCACTTT
TRBV15	NA	NA	TRBJ2-3	CATSRESGGTDTQYF	TGTGCCACCAGCAGAGAATCAGGGGGCACAGATACGCAGTATTTT
TRBV9	NA	NA	TRBJ2-3	CASSQGTFTDTQYF	TGTGCCAGCAGCCAAGGGACTTTCACAGATACGCAGTATTTT
TRBV13	NA	TRBD1	TRBJ2-5	CASSLKQGQETQYF	TGTGCCAGCAGCCTCAAACAGGGGCAAGAGACCCAGTACTTC
TRBV5-1	NA	NA	TRBJ2-7	CASSLGTATYEQYF	TGCGCCAGCAGCTTGGGAACTGCCACCTACGAGCAGTACTTC
TRBV27	NA	NA	TRBJ2-4	CASRAKNIQYF	TGTGCCAGCAGAGCCAAAAACATTCAGTACTTC
TRBV5-4	NA	NA	TRBJ1-1	CASSQRLETEAFF	TGTGCCAGCAGCCAAAGACTGGAGACTGAAGCTTTCTTT
TRBV5-1	NA	NA	TRBJ1-1	CASSLVGGNTEAFF	TGCGCCAGCAGCTTGGTAGGGGGGAACACTGAAGCTTTCTTT
TRBV25-1	NA	NA	TRBJ1-1	CASSPNTEAFF	TGTGCCAGCAGTCCCAACACTGAAGCTTTCTTT
TRBV19	NA	NA	TRBJ1-2	CASSLSHGARGYGYTF	TGTGCCAGTAGTCTATCGCACGGGGCTCGCGGCTATGGCTACACCTTC
TRBV6-4	NA	NA	TRBJ1-1	CASSDWPNTEAFF	TGTGCCAGCAGTGACTGGCCCAACACTGAAGCTTTCTTT
TRBV6-5	once	NA	TRBJ2-3	CASSYLVQDTQYF	TGTGCCAGCAGTTACCTGGTGCAAGATACGCAGTATTTT
TRBV5-4	NA	NA	TRBJ2-7	CASSTTGSYEQYF	TGTGCCAGCAGTACTACAGGGTCCTACGAGCAGTACTTC
TRBV6-5	NA	NA	TRBJ2-1	CASSRGAGTGNEQFF	TGTGCCAGCAGCCGCGGTGCCGGGACGGGCAATGAGCAGTTCTTC
TRBV6-1	NA	NA	TRBJ2-1	CASSPRDSSYNEQFF	TGTGCCAGCAGCCCGAGAGACAGCTCCTACAATGAGCAGTTCTTC
TRBV13	NA	NA	TRBJ1-5	CASSLGTAEEQHF	TGTGCCAGCAGCCTGGGGACGGCCGAGGAGCAGCATTTT
TRBV27	NA	NA	TRBJ2-7	CASRTENFEQYF	TGTGCCAGCAGGACGGAGAATTTCGAGCAGTACTTC
TRBV6-6	NA	NA	TRBJ2-5	CASNHPASAQETQYF	TGTGCCAGCAACCACCCGGCTAGCGCCCAAGAGACCCAGTACTTC
TRBV15	NA	NA	TRBJ1-6	CATSRDFQGSPLHF	TGTGCCACCAGCAGAGACTTTCAGGGGTCACCCCTCCACTTT
TRBV5-6	NA	NA	TRBJ1-1	CASSQAGWNSEAFF	TGTGCCAGCAGCCAAGCTGGTTGGAATTCCGAAGCTTTCTTT
TRBV15	NA	NA	TRBJ1-1	CATSTLTGRNTEAFF	TGTGCCACCAGCACCCTTACAGGGCGGAACACTGAAGCTTTCTTT
TRBV30	NA	NA	TRBJ2-2	CACVANTGELFF	TGTGCCTGCGTCGCGAACACCGGGGAGCTGTTTTTT
TRBV6-5	once	NA	TRBJ1-2	CASSYGGGYTF	TGTGCCAGCAGTTACGGGGGCGGCTACACCTTC
TRBV2	NA	NA	TRBJ2-7	CASSVGSYEQYF	TGTGCCAGCAGTGTAGGGTCCTACGAGCAGTACTTC
TRBV6-6	NA	NA	TRBJ1-2	CASSSSPNYGYTF	TGTGCCAGCAGTTCGTCACCTAACTATGGCTACACCTTC
TRBV4-1	NA	NA	TRBJ2-1	CASSQEGRTYNEQFF	TGCGCCAGCAGCCAAGAAGGTCGGACCTACAATGAGCAGTTCTTC
TRBV5-4	NA	TRBD2	TRBJ2-3	CASSPRLADRTDTQYF	TGTGCCAGCAGCCCGAGACTAGCGGACCGCACAGATACGCAGTATTTT
TRBV4-3	NA	TRBD2	TRBJ2-5	CASSRTYGGGSGETQYF	TGCGCCAGCAGCCGCACCTACGGCGGGGGGTCAGGGGAGACCCAGTACTTC
TRBV4-1	NA	NA	TRBJ2-3	CASSQDGDTQYF	TGCGCCAGCAGCCAAGATGGAGATACGCAGTATTTT
TRBV19	large	NA	TRBJ1-1	CASSIGKGTEAFF	TGTGCCAGTAGTATTGGCAAGGGCACTGAAGCTTTCTTT
TRBV2	NA	NA	TRBJ2-7	CASSPDFGAYEQYF	TGTGCCAGCAGCCCCGATTTTGGCGCCTACGAGCAGTACTTC
TRBV27	NA	NA	TRBJ1-6	CASSSTGNSPLHF	TGTGCCAGCAGTTCAACAGGGAATTCACCCCTCCACTTT
TRBV27	NA	NA	TRBJ1-1	CASSLSVSGYTEAFF	TGTGCCAGCAGTTTATCGGTGAGCGGGTACACTGAAGCTTTCTTT